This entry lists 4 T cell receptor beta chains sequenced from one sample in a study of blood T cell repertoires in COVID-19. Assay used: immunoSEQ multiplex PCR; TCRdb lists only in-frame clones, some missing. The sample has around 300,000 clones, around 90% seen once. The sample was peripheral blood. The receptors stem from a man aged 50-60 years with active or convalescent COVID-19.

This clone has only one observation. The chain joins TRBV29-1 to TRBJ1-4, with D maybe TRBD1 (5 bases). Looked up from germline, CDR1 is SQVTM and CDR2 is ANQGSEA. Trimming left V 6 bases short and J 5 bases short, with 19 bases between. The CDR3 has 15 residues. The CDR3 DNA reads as TGCAGCGTCGGTATTACAGGTTCCTCGAATGAAAAACTGTTTTTT. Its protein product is CSVGITGSSNEKLFF.

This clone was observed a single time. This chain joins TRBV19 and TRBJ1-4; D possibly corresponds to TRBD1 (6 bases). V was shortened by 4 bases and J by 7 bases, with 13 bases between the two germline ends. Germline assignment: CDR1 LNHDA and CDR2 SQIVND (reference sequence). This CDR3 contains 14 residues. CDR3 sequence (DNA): TGTGCCAGTAGTAGGGGACACCTCCTTGAAAAACTGTTTTTT. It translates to CASSRGHLLEKLFF.

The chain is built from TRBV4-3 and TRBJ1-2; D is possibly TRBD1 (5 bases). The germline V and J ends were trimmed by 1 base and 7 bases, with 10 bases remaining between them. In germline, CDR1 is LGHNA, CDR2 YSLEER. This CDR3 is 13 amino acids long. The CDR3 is CASSQVGRVGYTF. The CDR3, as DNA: TGCGCCAGCAGCCAAGTAGGCAGGGTTGGCTACACCTTC.

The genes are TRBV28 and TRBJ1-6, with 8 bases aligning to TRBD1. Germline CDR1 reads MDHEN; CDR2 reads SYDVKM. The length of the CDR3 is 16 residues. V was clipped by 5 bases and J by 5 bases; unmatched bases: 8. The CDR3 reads CASSLPTGGDNSPLHF. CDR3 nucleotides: TGTGCCAGCAGTCTGCCTACAGGGGGGGATAATTCACCCCTCCACTTT.